Listed here are 30 T cell receptor beta chains from one sample, sequenced in a study of blood T cell repertoires in COVID-19. Repertoires were generated with immunoSEQ multiplex PCR, while TCRdb's copy carries only in-frame clones and drops some. Of 400,000 to 450,000 clones in the sample, 75% to 90% were seen once. The specimen was PBMCs or T cells enriched from blood (not recorded which). The source of these receptors is a young man who had recovered from COVID-19.

The CDR3 DNA reads TGCAGCGGAGCGGGTCTCAATGACAATGAGCAGTTCTTC. As protein: CSGAGLNDNEQFF. The chain uses TRBV29-1 and TRBJ2-1; D possibly corresponds to TRBD2 (6 bases). CDR1 SQVTM and CDR2 ANQGSEA come from the germline V gene. This CDR3 is built from 13 residues. The V end lost 7 bases, the J end lost 5 bases, and 15 bases lay between the germline ends.

The genes are TRBV18 and TRBJ2-6; 9 bases fit TRBD2. The CDR3 spans 17 residues. Trimming cost V 7 bases and J 1 base; bases outside gene matches: 8. Germline V CDR1 and CDR2: KGHSH, LQKENI. The CDR3 loop reads CASWGLAELSGANVLTF. CDR3 DNA sequence: TGTGCCAGCTGGGGACTAGCCGAACTATCTGGGGCCAACGTCCTGACTTTC.

The rearrangement joins TRBV30 to TRBJ1-4; tentative D call: TRBD1 (6 bases). Trimming took 4 bases from V and 0 from J, leaving 12 bases between them. The CDR3 totals 15 residues. Germline V CDR1 and CDR2: GTSNPN, SVGIG (reference sequence). The CDR3 region is CAWKGGVATNEKLFF. The CDR3 DNA reads TGTGCCTGGAAAGGGGGAGTTGCAACTAATGAAAAACTGTTTTTT.

The chain combines TRBV6-1 with TRBJ1-5; D not resolved. The CDR3 contains 14 residues. From germline, CDR1 is MNHNS and CDR2 SASEGT. V lost 3 bases, J lost 0 bases, and 6 bases lay in between. The CDR3 DNA follows: TGTGCCAGCAGTGAGAGTTATAGCAATCAGCCCCAGCATTTT. This sequence encodes CASSESYSNQPQHF.

CDR3 sequence: CASSDRRQGSFEQYF. DNA of the CDR3: TGTGCCAGCAGTGACCGACGCCAGGGTTCATTCGAGCAGTACTTC. The chain joins TRBV6-1 to TRBJ2-7; maybe TRBD1 (5 bases). The CDR3 has 15 amino acids. Germline CDR1 MNHNS, CDR2 SASEGT. The V and J ends lost 3 bases and 6 bases respectively, with 18 bases between them.

A single count supports this clone. J is TRBJ2-1 and V is TRBV5-1; TRBD2 matches 12 bases. V dropped 3 bases and J dropped 4; count of bases not matched to a gene: 5. The CDR3 length is 16 residues. The germline gives CDR1 SGHRS, CDR2 YFSETQ. The CDR3 is CASSYLAGGDYNEQFF. DNA of the CDR3: TGCGCCAGCAGCTACCTAGCGGGAGGGGATTACAATGAGCAGTTCTTC.

This sequence joins TRBV7-2 and TRBJ2-7, with TRBD2 matching over 9 bases. From germline, CDR1 is SGHTA and CDR2 FQGNSA. V gave up 1 base and J gave up 1 base; unmatched junction bases: 5. CDR3 size: 16 residues. CDR3 protein: CASSLDLLAGSYEQYF. The CDR3 DNA follows: TGTGCCAGCAGCTTAGATCTCCTAGCGGGATCCTACGAGCAGTACTTC.

This chain links TRBV5-1 with TRBJ1-4; possible D gene TRBD1, 6 bases. Between the trimmed V and J ends, which lost 4 bases and 6 bases, there was a span of 13 bases. CDR3 length: 14 amino acids. Germline CDR1 is SGHRS and CDR2 is YFSETQ. This chain's CDR3 is CASSLKGQDEKLFF. In DNA, the CDR3 is TGCGCCAGCAGCCTAAAGGGACAAGATGAAAAACTGTTTTTT.

This CDR3 is CATSDRGTSGRRGYEQYF. Written as DNA, the CDR3 is TGTGCCACCAGTGACCGTGGGACTAGCGGAAGAAGGGGCTACGAGCAGTACTTC. This sequence joins TRBV24-1 and TRBJ2-7; 11 bases line up with TRBD2. From germline, CDR1 is KGHDR and CDR2 SFDVKD. There are 18 residues in the CDR3. With V trimmed by 4 bases and J by 3 bases, 13 bases remained unmatched.

V is TRBV12-3 or TRBV12-4 and J is TRBJ1-1; possibly TRBD1 for D (6 bases). The CDR3 has 13 amino acids. Trimming took 3 bases from V and 6 from J, leaving 11 bases between them. CDR3 loop: CASSFGGGAEAFF. The CDR3 DNA reads TGTGCCAGCAGTTTCGGAGGGGGGGCTGAAGCTTTCTTT.

The rearrangement links TRBV18 to TRBJ2-1; 7 positions agree with TRBD2. This CDR3 is 17 amino acids long. V was pared by 0 bases and J by 4 bases, with 9 bases of the junction left unmatched. Germline lookup yields CDR1 KGHSH and CDR2 LQKENI. CDR3 coding DNA: TGTGCCAGCTCACCACCGGTGAGGGAGGGTTTTTACAATGAGCAGTTCTTC. Its translation: CASSPPVREGFYNEQFF.

V and J are TRBV30 and TRBJ2-1; 8 bases map to TRBD2. V was clipped by 8 bases and J by 10 bases; unmatched bases: 16. Germline assignment: CDR1 GTSNPN and CDR2 SVGIG (reference sequence). This CDR3 contains 14 residues. The CDR3 sequence: CARELWSGSNEQFF. CDR3 nucleotide sequence: TGTGCCCGGGAGCTCTGGAGCGGGAGCAACGAGCAGTTCTTC. Full variable domain (rest looked up from reference TRBV30 and TRBJ2-1): SQTIHQWPATLVQPVGSPLSLECTVEGTSNPNLYWYRQAAGRGLQLLFYSVGIGQISSEVPQNLSASRPQDRQFILSSKKLLLSDSGFYLCARELWSGSNEQFFGPGTRLTVL.

The chain couples TRBV19 to TRBJ1-1, with 8 bases fitting TRBD1. Germline trimming cut 5 bases from V and 3 bases from J; bases unmatched to any gene: 5. Germline V gene data show CDR1 as LNHDA and CDR2 as SQIVND (reference sequence). The CDR3 sequence is 14 residues long. CDR3 coding DNA: TGTGCCAGTAGTCGTGGACAGGGTTACACTGAAGCTTTCTTT. Its translation: CASSRGQGYTEAFF.

J is TRBJ2-5 and V is TRBV27; 7 bases fit TRBD1. The V and J ends lost 6 bases and 1 base, in that order; junction bases with no gene match: 11. Germline loops: CDR1 MNHEY, CDR2 SMNVEV (reference sequence). The CDR3 runs to 16 residues. In nucleotides, the CDR3 is TGTGCCAGCAGACACCGGGGACAGACAAGCCAAGAGACCCAGTACTTC. The encoded protein is CASRHRGQTSQETQYF.

The V call is TRBV4-2, the J call TRBJ1-5, with unresolved D. The CDR3 is made up of 13 amino acids. The V gene lost 0 bases and the J gene lost 5 bases, with 5 bases spanning the gap. CDR1 is LGHNA and CDR2 is YNFKEQ in the germline V gene. The CDR3 sequence: CASSQDRYQPQHF. For the CDR3, the DNA is TGTGCCAGCAGCCAAGATAGATATCAGCCCCAGCATTTT.

V and J are TRBV4-2 and TRBJ2-3, with 12 bases lining up with TRBD2. The CDR3 totals 14 residues. CDR1 and CDR2 (germline): LGHNA, YNFKEQ. Germline trimming cut 6 bases from V and 5 bases from J; bases unmatched to any gene: 3. The CDR3 spells CASRLAGGGDTQYF. In nucleotides, the CDR3 is TGTGCCAGCAGACTAGCGGGAGGAGGAGATACGCAGTATTTT.

The chain uses TRBV11-2 and TRBJ1-2, with TRBD1 matching 7 bases. Germline CDR1 reads SGHAT; CDR2 reads FQNNGV. Germline trimming cut 1 base from V and 8 bases from J; bases unmatched to any gene: 10. The CDR3 has 15 residues. CDR3 sequence reads: CASSLAAGGQQGYTF. In DNA form, the CDR3 reads TGTGCCAGCAGCTTAGCGGCAGGGGGGCAACAAGGCTACACCTTC.

V usage is TRBV7-8 and J usage is TRBJ2-7; 8 bases map to TRBD1. CDR3 length: 13 residues. The V segment lost 7 bases and the J segment 2 bases; nucleotides outside the gene matches: 4. CDR1 SGHVS and CDR2 FQNEAQ come from the germline V gene. CDR3 coding DNA: TGTGCCAGCACCGGGACAGGTGCCTACGAGCAGTACTTC. It codes for CASTGTGAYEQYF.

In its sample, this clone was seen a few times. This rearrangement joins TRBV30 to TRBJ2-7; maybe TRBD2 (5 bases). Germline V gene lookup returns CDR1 GTSNPN and CDR2 SVGIG (reference sequence). Between the trimmed V and J ends, which lost 4 bases and 4 bases, there was a span of 11 bases. The length of the CDR3 is 12 residues. CDR3 protein: CAWNSVGYEQYF. CDR3 DNA sequence: TGTGCCTGGAATAGCGTTGGATACGAGCAGTACTTC.

The chain uses TRBV18 and TRBJ2-5; 9 nucleotides agree with TRBD2. After removal of 3 bases from V and 2 bases from J, the junction contained 16 bases not matched to a gene. The CDR3 is made up of 19 amino acids. Germline-derived CDR1 and CDR2 are KGHSH and LQKENI. The CDR3 loop is CASSPLAGPIQGVQETQYF. The CDR3 bases are TGTGCCAGCTCACCTCTAGCGGGACCCATACAAGGGGTTCAAGAGACCCAGTACTTC.

The chain has TRBV28 and TRBJ1-1; no clear D. The germline V gene has CDR1 MDHEN and CDR2 SYDVKM. The CDR3 runs 13 residues. V lost 3 bases and J lost 4, with 9 bases in between. The CDR3 is CASSFSGSTEAFF. CDR3 nucleotides: TGTGCCAGCAGTTTTAGCGGGAGCACTGAAGCTTTCTTT.

J is TRBJ2-3 and V is TRBV5-4, with TRBD2 identical over 8 bases. The ends lost 2 bases at V and 1 base at J; junction bases unmatched: 3. This CDR3 spans 15 amino acids. Germline V gives CDR1 SGHNT, CDR2 YYREEE (reference sequence). As DNA, the CDR3 is TGTGCCAGCAGCTTCTGGCGGGGGGGCACAGATACGCAGTATTTT. Its protein is CASSFWRGGTDTQYF.

The rearrangement links TRBV19 to TRBJ2-1, with 11 positions matching TRBD2. CDR3 length equals 15 residues. Trimming took 7 bases from V and 4 from J; bases not matched to a gene: 6. Germline V gene sequence: CDR1 LNHDA, CDR2 SQIVND (reference sequence). DNA for the CDR3: TGTGCCAGTACCGAGGGACTAGCGGAGTACAATGAGCAGTTCTTC. It yields the protein CASTEGLAEYNEQFF.

V and J are TRBV7-9 and TRBJ1-4; D call uncertain. Per germline, CDR1 SEHNR and CDR2 FQNEAQ (reference sequence). The CDR3 loop spans 17 amino acids. V shed 5 bases and J shed 3 bases, with 19 bases lying between them. This CDR3 is CASSLPPRGVANEKLFF. The CDR3 DNA sequence: TGTGCCAGCAGCCTCCCCCCACGCGGGGTAGCTAATGAAAAACTGTTTTTT.

The V call is TRBV11-2, the J call TRBJ2-5; D might be TRBD1 (5 bases). The CDR3 is 12 residues long. V was pared by 6 bases and J by 1 base, with 6 bases between. Germline CDR1 is SGHAT and CDR2 is FQNNGV. The CDR3 loop is CASSDSQETQYF. The CDR3, as DNA: TGTGCCAGCAGTGACAGCCAAGAGACCCAGTACTTC.

The gene calls are TRBV7-8 and TRBJ2-3, with D perhaps TRBD1 (5 bases). Trimming removed 4 bases at V and 4 bases at J, with 9 bases between. Germline-derived CDR1 and CDR2 are SGHVS and FQNEAQ. CDR3 length: 13 amino acids. The CDR3 reads CASSSVGADTQYF. The CDR3 DNA sequence: TGTGCCAGCAGCTCGGTAGGGGCAGATACGCAGTATTTT.

J is TRBJ1-5 and V is TRBV7-2, with 10 bases aligning to TRBD1. The V gene end was trimmed by 2 bases and the J gene end by 4 bases; junction bases not matched to a gene: 8. The CDR3 spans 17 residues. Germline CDR1 is SGHTA and CDR2 is FQGNSA. CDR3 sequence reads: CASSLNPPGQGNQPQHF. For the CDR3, the DNA is TGTGCCAGCAGCTTAAATCCCCCGGGACAGGGGAATCAGCCCCAGCATTTT.

The genes are TRBV13 and TRBJ1-2; 9 nucleotides match TRBD1. The J segment lost 3 bases and the V segment lost 5 bases, leaving 4 bases of the junction unmatched. Germline-derived CDR1 and CDR2 are PRHDT and FYEKMQ (reference sequence). This CDR3 contains 14 residues. In DNA form, the CDR3 reads TGTGCCAGCAGCCATGGGACAGGGCACTATGGCTACACCTTC. The encoded protein is CASSHGTGHYGYTF.

The chain recombines TRBV20-1 with TRBJ2-7; TRBD2 might be the D (6 bases). Germline CDR1 is DFQATT and CDR2 is SNEGSKA (reference sequence). The V gene lost 3 bases and the J gene lost 4 bases, with 7 bases spanning the gap. There are 11 residues in the CDR3. The DNA of the CDR3 is TGCAGTGCTAGGGGGGGATACGAGCAGTACTTC. Amino acid sequence: CSARGGYEQYF.

This sequence joins TRBV5-5 and TRBJ2-7; 9 bases agree with TRBD2. CDR3 size: 14 residues. From germline, CDR1 is SGHKS and CDR2 YYEKEE (reference sequence). The junction had 5 bases not matched to a gene; V was cut back by 2 bases and J by 5 bases. This CDR3 reads CASSFASGNNEQYF. DNA for the CDR3: TGTGCCAGCAGCTTTGCTAGCGGGAACAACGAGCAGTACTTC.